These 13 T cell receptor beta chains were sequenced from one sample in a study of T cells expressing NK-cell markers. From the 5' RACE reads, TCRdb lists one entry per CDR3 protein and no DNA. This table holds about 260,000 distinct CDR3 sequences. Material: blood T cells: a sorted CD56 or NKG2C T cell subset, CD4+ or CD8+ T cells, or bulk PBMC T cells (not recorded which). These receptor sequences come from a man between 18 and 29 years old in good health.

V and J are TRBV12-3 or TRBV12-4 and TRBJ2-1; no DNA is available, so the TRBD1 call from TCRdb remains unchecked. This CDR3 has 16 amino acids. The CDR3 sequence is CASTFPPGLGDNEQFF.

The chain carries TRBV20-1 and TRBJ1-2. The CDR3 totals 14 residues. Germline V CDR1 and CDR2: DFQATT, SNEGSKA (reference sequence). Here the CDR3 reads CSARAVSLAYGYTF.

The chain couples TRBV19 to TRBJ1-6. CDR3 length: 13 residues. CDR1 and CDR2 from the germline V gene are LNHDA and SQIVND (reference sequence). The CDR3 reads CASSREVNSPLHF.

The gene calls are TRBV10-2 and TRBJ2-2; TCRdb proposes TRBD1, but this gene call is untestable without DNA. The CDR3 runs 15 residues. The germline CDR1 and CDR2 sequences are WSHSY and SAAADI. CDR3 protein: CASSLRQGQAGELFF.

CDR3: CASSASGGGIRTGELFF. The chain combines TRBV6-1 with TRBJ2-2; the D call of TRBD1 rests on TCRdb alone, since no DNA is present to check it. CDR3 size: 17 residues. Germline lookup yields CDR1 MNHNS and CDR2 SASEGT.

V is TRBV20-1 and J is TRBJ1-3. CDR3 size: 13 residues. Germline lookup yields CDR1 DFQATT and CDR2 SNEGSKA (reference sequence). CDR3 in amino acids: CSAKINSGNTIYF.

The genes are TRBV19 and TRBJ1-5; TCRdb proposes TRBD1, but this gene call is untestable without DNA. CDR3 length equals 15 residues. CDR1 LNHDA and CDR2 SQIVND come from the germline V gene (reference sequence). The chain's CDR3 is CASSMVDRYGQPQHF.

This chain joins TRBV7-6 and TRBJ2-5. The CDR3 runs to 16 residues. CDR1 and CDR2 (germline): SGHVS, FNYEAQ. The CDR3 loop is CASSLAFRSAQETQYF.

The V and J genes are TRBV4-2 and TRBJ2-1. The CDR3 consists of 16 residues. Germline V gene sequence: CDR1 LGHNA, CDR2 YNFKEQ. The CDR3 loop reads CASSQGLRELSNEQFF.

The chain carries TRBV29-1 and TRBJ2-3. The CDR3 has 13 amino acids. Germline CDR1 is SQVTM and CDR2 is ANQGSEA. Here the CDR3 reads CSVVSGYTDTQYF.

The rearrangement joins TRBV18 to TRBJ2-7; the D call from TCRdb, TRBD1, cannot be confirmed without DNA. Germline V gene sequence: CDR1 KGHSH, CDR2 LQKENI. The CDR3 extends over 16 amino acids. The CDR3 reads CASSPMLSGQTYEQYF.

The rearrangement links TRBV6-6 to TRBJ2-7; TCRdb's D call of TRBD2 is untestable without DNA. Germline-derived CDR1 and CDR2 are MNHNY and SVGAGI (reference sequence). The CDR3 runs 13 residues. This CDR3 is CASRGPSSYEQYF.

The genes are TRBV19 and TRBJ2-3; TCRdb selects TRBD2, and the lack of DNA leaves this call unchecked. The CDR3 runs 17 residues. Germline CDR1 LNHDA, CDR2 SQIVND (reference sequence). The CDR3 reads CASSIFPLAGGTDTQYF.